The 14 T cell receptor beta chains listed next were all sequenced from one sample in a study of early T cells in non-severe SARS-CoV-2 infection. TCRdb processed the 5' RACE reads anew with MiXCR; each CDR3 protein has one entry. The sample shows 97,000 or so distinct CDR3 sequences, 13% of them seen only once. Sequenced sample: whole blood. These receptor sequences come from an adult who was a healthcare worker with PCR-confirmed SARS-CoV-2 infection or an uninfected control (not recorded which).

This clonotype showed up many times. This sequence joins TRBV25-1 and TRBJ1-2, with no clear D. This CDR3 is built from 13 residues. The germline CDR1 and CDR2 sequences are MGHDK and SYGVNS. Trimming pared 2 bases from V and 6 bases from J, leaving 10 bases between. CDR3 residues: CASSEMTGDGYTF. As DNA, the CDR3 is TGTGCCAGCAGTGAAATGACTGGGGATGGCTACACCTTC.

This clonotype was seen at least ten times. This chain links TRBV4-2 with TRBJ1-4, with a weak D call TRBD1 (5 bases). The CDR3 spans 16 residues. Trimming removed 0 bases at V and 3 bases at J, with 11 bases between. CDR1 and CDR2 (germline): LGHNA, YNFKEQ. CDR3 in DNA: TGTGCCAGCAGCCAAGATCCCGGGGGGGCTAATGAAAAACTGTTTTTT. Residues: CASSQDPGGANEKLFF.

This clonotype was seen a handful of times. This chain links TRBV29-1 with TRBJ2-4, with D perhaps assigned TRBD1 or TRBD2 (5 bases each). Trimming took 6 bases from V and 6 from J, leaving 15 bases between them. The CDR3 runs 13 residues. CDR1 and CDR2 from the germline V gene are SQVTM and ANQGSEA. CDR3 loop: CSVAPGTPNIQYF. DNA for the CDR3: TGCAGCGTAGCCCCCGGGACCCCAAACATTCAGTACTTC.

This clonotype was counted ten times or more. This rearrangement joins TRBV25-1 to TRBJ1-6; the D gene is possibly TRBD1 (5 bases). V was shortened by 8 bases and J by 7 bases, with 24 bases between the two germline ends. The CDR3 is 17 residues long. Germline lookup yields CDR1 MGHDK and CDR2 SYGVNS. CDR3 coding DNA: TGTGCCAGCGGTATCCTGGGGGGGGAAGGAGGGAATTCACCCCTCCACTTT. Its translation is CASGILGGEGGNSPLHF.

This clonotype showed up many times. V usage is TRBV20-1 and J usage is TRBJ1-1; D is unresolved. Germline-derived CDR1 and CDR2 are DFQATT and SNEGSKA (reference sequence). V lost 3 bases and J 1 base, leaving 9 bases between the germline ends. The CDR3 covers 13 residues. The CDR3 DNA reads as TGCAGTGCTAGGTGGCGGTCGAACACTGAAGCTTTCTTT. It yields the protein CSARWRSNTEAFF.

This clonotype was found a few times. The CDR3 nucleotides are TGTGCCAGCAGCATGAACACTGAAGCTTTCTTT. The encoded protein is CASSMNTEAFF. The gene calls are TRBV12-3 or TRBV12-4 and TRBJ1-1; no definite D call. Trimming shortened V by 6 bases and J by 0 bases, and 2 bases separated the two germline ends. The CDR3 is made up of 11 amino acids.

This clonotype was observed at least ten times. The chain has TRBV5-5 and TRBJ2-6; TRBD1 might be the D (6 bases). CDR3 length equals 17 residues. Trimming left V 3 bases short and J 3 bases short, with 16 bases between. The germline V gene encodes CDR1 SGHKS and CDR2 YYEKEE (reference sequence). CDR3 DNA: TGTGCCAGCAGCTCCAAGACAGGACATGGTGGGGCCAACGTCCTGACTTTC. Residues: CASSSKTGHGGANVLTF.

This clonotype was picked up many times. This chain links TRBV11-2 with TRBJ1-1; 7 positions agree with TRBD1. The CDR3 length is 16 residues. Germline CDR1 and CDR2: SGHAT and FQNNGV. The ends lost 4 bases at V and 2 bases at J; junction bases unmatched: 10. In DNA, the CDR3 is TGTGCCAGCAGCTCTCAACCGGACAGGACCAACACTGAAGCTTTCTTT. The encoded protein is CASSSQPDRTNTEAFF.

This clonotype was counted ten times or more. This chain uses TRBV13 with TRBJ2-1; a possible D gene is TRBD1 (5 bases). CDR1 is PRHDT, CDR2 FYEKMQ, per germline (reference sequence). This CDR3 has 13 amino acids. Deletions cut 7 bases from V and 9 bases from J, with 16 bases between. The CDR3 loop reads CASTQAAIVEQFF. The DNA for the CDR3 is TGTGCCAGCACACAGGCCGCTATCGTTGAGCAGTTCTTC. Combining the CDR3 with reference TRBV13 and TRBJ2-1 gives the whole variable domain AAGVIQSPRHLIKEKRETATLKCYPIPRHDTVYWYQQGPGQDPQFLISFYEKMQSDKGSIPDRFSAQQFSDYHSELNMSSLELGDSALYFCASTQAAIVEQFFGPGTRLTVL.

A few counts support this clonotype. The chain combines TRBV7-2 with TRBJ2-3; weak D call: TRBD2 (6 bases). Trimming removed 5 bases from V and 5 bases from J, with 11 bases in between. The germline gives CDR1 SGHTA, CDR2 FQGNSA. This CDR3 region has 13 residues. The CDR3 here is CASSSSGLDTQYF. The CDR3 bases are TGTGCCAGCAGCAGTAGCGGATTAGATACGCAGTATTTT.

In its sample, this clonotype was seen many times. The V and J genes are TRBV20-1 and TRBJ2-3; D ambiguous. V lost 3 bases and J lost 5, with 3 bases in between. Germline V gene data show CDR1 as DFQATT and CDR2 as SNEGSKA (reference sequence). This CDR3 has 10 residues. CDR3 region: CSASGDTQYF. The CDR3, as DNA: TGCAGTGCTAGTGGAGATACGCAGTATTTT.

Comment on this clonotype: This sequence may be a read error, since a much larger clone differs from it by one base. The conserved phenylalanine or tryptophan normally closing the CDR3 is absent here, so this likely arose from a read error. The chain has TRBV5-5 and TRBJ2-7; no reliable D call. This CDR3 spans 14 amino acids. V was shortened by 0 bases and J by 3 bases, with 10 bases between the two germline ends. The germline V gene encodes CDR1 SGHKS and CDR2 YYEKEE (reference sequence). For the CDR3, the DNA is TGTGCCAGCAGCTTGGGAATCGTCCTCTACGAGCAGTACTCC. Translated, it gives CASSLGIVLYEQYS.

A few counts support this clonotype. For the CDR3, the DNA is TGTGCCAGCAGCTTTAGGGGATCGAGCGGGAGAGAAAATGAGCAGTTCTTC. Translation gives CASSFRGSSGRENEQFF. The chain recombines TRBV7-9 with TRBJ2-1; 8 bases fit TRBD2. The V and J ends lost 3 bases and 7 bases, in that order; junction bases with no gene match: 14. This CDR3 is 17 amino acids long. CDR1 is SEHNR and CDR2 is FQNEAQ in the germline V gene (reference sequence). Full variable domain (outside the CDR3, taken from reference TRBV7-9 and TRBJ2-1): DTGVSQNPRHKITKRGQNVTFRCDPISEHNRLYWYRQTLGQGPEFLTYFQNEAQLEKSRLLSDRFSAERPKGSFSTLEIQRTEQGDSAMYLCASSFRGSSGRENEQFFGPGTRLTVL.

This clonotype occurred many times. The chain links TRBV7-9 to TRBJ1-1; D unresolved. Per germline, CDR1 SEHNR and CDR2 FQNEAQ (reference sequence). Trimming removed 0 bases at V and 4 bases at J, with 0 bases between. The CDR3 contains 11 residues. CDR3 sequence: CASSLATEAFF. CDR3 sequence (DNA): TGTGCCAGCAGCTTAGCCACTGAAGCTTTCTTT.